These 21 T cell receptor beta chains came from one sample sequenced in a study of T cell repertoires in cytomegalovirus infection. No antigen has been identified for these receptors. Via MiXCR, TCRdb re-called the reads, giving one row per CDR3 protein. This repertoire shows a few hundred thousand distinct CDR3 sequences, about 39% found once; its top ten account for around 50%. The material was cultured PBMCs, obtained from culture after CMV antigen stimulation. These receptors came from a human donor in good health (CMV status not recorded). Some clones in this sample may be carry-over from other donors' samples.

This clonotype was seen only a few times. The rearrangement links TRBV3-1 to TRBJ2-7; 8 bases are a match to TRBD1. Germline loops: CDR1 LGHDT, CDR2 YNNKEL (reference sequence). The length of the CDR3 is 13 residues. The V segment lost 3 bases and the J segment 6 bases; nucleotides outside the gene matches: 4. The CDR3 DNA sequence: TGTGCCAGCAGCCACGCGACAGGGGTCGAGCAGTACTTC. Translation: CASSHATGVEQYF.

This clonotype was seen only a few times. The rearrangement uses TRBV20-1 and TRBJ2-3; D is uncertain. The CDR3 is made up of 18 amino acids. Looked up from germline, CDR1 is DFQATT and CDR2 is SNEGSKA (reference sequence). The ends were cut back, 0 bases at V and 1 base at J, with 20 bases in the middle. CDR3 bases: TGCAGTGCTAGAGATACCCCCTCGTGGTATGGGGGCACAGATACGCAGTATTTT. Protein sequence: CSARDTPSWYGGTDTQYF.

CDR3 sequence reads: CASSIGGSRETQYF. CDR3 bases: TGTGCCAGTAGTATAGGAGGGTCCCGGGAGACCCAGTACTTC. The V and J genes are TRBV19 and TRBJ2-5, with a possible D match to TRBD2 (5 bases). The CDR3 runs to 14 residues. Germline-derived CDR1 and CDR2 are LNHDA and SQIVND (reference sequence). Trimming left V 1 base short and J 5 bases short, with 11 bases between. Full variable domain (outside the CDR3, taken from reference TRBV19 and TRBJ2-5): DGGITQSPKYLFRKEGQNVTLSCEQNLNHDAMYWYRQDPGQGLRLIYYSQIVNDFQKGDIAEGYSVSREKKESFPLTVTSAQKNPTAFYLCASSIGGSRETQYFGPGTRLLVL.

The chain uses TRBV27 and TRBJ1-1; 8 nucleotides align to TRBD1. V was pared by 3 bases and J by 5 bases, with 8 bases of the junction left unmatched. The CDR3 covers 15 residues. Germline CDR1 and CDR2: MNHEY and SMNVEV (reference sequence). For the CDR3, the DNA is TGTGCCAGCAGTTTGACCACAGGGGGACCGACTGAAGCTTTCTTT. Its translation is CASSLTTGGPTEAFF.

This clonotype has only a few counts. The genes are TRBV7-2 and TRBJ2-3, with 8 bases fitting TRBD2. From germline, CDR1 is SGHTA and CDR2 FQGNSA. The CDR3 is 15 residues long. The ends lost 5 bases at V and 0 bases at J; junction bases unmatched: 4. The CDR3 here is CASSQRGRSTDTQYF. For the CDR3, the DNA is TGTGCCAGCAGCCAGCGGGGGCGAAGCACAGATACGCAGTATTTT.

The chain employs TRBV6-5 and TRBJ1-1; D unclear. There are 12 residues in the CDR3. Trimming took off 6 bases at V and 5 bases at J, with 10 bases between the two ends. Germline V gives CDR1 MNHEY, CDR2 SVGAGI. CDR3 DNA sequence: TGTGCCAGCAGAAGGGCCCGGACTGAAGCTTTCTTT. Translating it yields CASRRARTEAFF.

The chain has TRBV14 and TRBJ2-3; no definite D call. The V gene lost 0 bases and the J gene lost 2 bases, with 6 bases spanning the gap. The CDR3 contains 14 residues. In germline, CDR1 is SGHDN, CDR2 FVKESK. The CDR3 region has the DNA TGTGCCAGCAGCCAAGAGACTCTCACAGATACGCAGTATTTT. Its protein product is CASSQETLTDTQYF.

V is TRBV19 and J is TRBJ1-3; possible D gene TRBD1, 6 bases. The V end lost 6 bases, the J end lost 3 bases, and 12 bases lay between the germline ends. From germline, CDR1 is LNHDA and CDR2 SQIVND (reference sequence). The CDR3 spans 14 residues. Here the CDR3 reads CASSLQGLGNTIYF. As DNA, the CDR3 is TGTGCCAGTAGCCTACAGGGACTTGGAAACACCATATATTTT.

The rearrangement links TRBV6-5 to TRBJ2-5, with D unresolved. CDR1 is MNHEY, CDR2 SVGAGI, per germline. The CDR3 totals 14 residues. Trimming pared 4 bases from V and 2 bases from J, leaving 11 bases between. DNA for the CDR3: TGTGCCAGCAGTTCTTCACTAAATCAAGAGACCCAGTACTTC. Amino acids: CASSSSLNQETQYF.

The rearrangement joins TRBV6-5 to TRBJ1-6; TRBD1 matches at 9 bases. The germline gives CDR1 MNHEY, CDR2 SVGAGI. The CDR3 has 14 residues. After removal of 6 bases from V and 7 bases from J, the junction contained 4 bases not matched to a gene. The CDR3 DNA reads TGTGCCAGCAGGGAGACAGGGGGGAATTCACCCCTCCACTTT. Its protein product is CASRETGGNSPLHF.

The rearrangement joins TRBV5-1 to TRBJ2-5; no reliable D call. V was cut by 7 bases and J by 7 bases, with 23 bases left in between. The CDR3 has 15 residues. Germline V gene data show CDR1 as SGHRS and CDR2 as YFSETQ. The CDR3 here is CASAATGSGDGTQYF. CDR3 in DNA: TGCGCCAGCGCCGCGACGGGCTCCGGAGATGGGACCCAGTACTTC.

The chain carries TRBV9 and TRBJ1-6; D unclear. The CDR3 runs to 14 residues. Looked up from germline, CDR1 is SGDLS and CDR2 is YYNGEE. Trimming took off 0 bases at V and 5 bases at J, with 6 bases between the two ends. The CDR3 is CASSVEANNSPLHF. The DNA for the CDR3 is TGTGCCAGCAGCGTAGAGGCGAATAATTCACCCCTCCACTTT.

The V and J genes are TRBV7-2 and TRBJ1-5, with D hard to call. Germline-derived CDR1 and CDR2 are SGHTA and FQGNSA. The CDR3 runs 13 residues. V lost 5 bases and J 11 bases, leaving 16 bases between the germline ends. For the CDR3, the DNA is TGTGCCAGCAGCCCTGACGGCCGCCTGTCCCAGCATTTT. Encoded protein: CASSPDGRLSQHF.

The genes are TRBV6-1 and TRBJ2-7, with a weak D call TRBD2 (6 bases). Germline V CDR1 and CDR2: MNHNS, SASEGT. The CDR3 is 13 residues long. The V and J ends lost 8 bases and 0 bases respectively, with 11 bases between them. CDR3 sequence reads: CASLGGRSYEQYF. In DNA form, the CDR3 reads TGTGCCAGCCTAGGAGGGCGCTCCTACGAGCAGTACTTC.

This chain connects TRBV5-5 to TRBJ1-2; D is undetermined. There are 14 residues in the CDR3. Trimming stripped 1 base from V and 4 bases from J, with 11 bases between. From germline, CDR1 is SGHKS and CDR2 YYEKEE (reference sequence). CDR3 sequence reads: CASSLYSHSYGYTF. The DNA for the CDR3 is TGTGCCAGCAGCTTGTACAGTCATTCCTATGGCTACACCTTC.

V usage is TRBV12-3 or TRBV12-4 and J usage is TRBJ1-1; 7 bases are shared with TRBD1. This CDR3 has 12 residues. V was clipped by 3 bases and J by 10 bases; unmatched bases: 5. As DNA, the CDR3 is TGTGCCAGCAGTTTTAACAGGGGTGCAGCTTTCTTT. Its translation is CASSFNRGAAFF.

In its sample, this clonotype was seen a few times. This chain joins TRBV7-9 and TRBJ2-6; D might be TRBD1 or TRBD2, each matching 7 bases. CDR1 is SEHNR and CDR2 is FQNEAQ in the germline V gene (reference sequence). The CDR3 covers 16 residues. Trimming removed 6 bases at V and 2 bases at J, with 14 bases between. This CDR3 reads CASRAGGVPGANVLTF. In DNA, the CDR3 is TGTGCCAGCAGGGCAGGGGGGGTACCTGGGGCCAACGTCCTGACTTTC.

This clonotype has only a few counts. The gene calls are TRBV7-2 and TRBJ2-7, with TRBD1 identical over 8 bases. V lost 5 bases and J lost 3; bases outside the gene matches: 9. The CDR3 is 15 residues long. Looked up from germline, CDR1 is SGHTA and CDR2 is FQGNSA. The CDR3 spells CASSDRRDRFYEQYF. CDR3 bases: TGTGCCAGCAGCGATCGCCGGGACAGGTTCTACGAGCAGTACTTC. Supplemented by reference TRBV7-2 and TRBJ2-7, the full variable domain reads GAGVSQSPSNKVTEKGKDVELRCDPISGHTALYWYRQSLGQGLEFLIYFQGNSAPDKSGLPSDRFSAERTGGSVSTLTIQRTQQEDSAVYLCASSDRRDRFYEQYFGPGTRLTVT.

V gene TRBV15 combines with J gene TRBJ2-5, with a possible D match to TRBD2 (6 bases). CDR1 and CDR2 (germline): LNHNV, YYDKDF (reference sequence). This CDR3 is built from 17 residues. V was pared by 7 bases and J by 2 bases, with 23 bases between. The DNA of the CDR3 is TGTGCCACCAAGCAGGGCCTCTCAGGCGGGGCTCAAGAGACCCAGTACTTC. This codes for CATKQGLSGGAQETQYF.

This CDR3 is CASSQVGLGANEQFF. The CDR3 DNA follows: TGCGCCAGCAGCCAAGTGGGGCTAGGGGCTAATGAGCAGTTCTTC. The chain couples TRBV4-1 to TRBJ2-1, with TRBD1 as a possible D gene (5 bases). The CDR3 length is 15 residues. The ends were cut back, 1 base at V and 7 bases at J, with 14 bases in the middle. CDR1 is MGHRA, CDR2 YSYEKL, per germline.

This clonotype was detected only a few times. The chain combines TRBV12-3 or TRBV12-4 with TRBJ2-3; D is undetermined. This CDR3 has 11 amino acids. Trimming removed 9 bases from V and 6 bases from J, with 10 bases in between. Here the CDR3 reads CASAKRDTQYF. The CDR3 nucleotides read TGTGCCAGTGCCAAAAGGGATACGCAGTATTTT.